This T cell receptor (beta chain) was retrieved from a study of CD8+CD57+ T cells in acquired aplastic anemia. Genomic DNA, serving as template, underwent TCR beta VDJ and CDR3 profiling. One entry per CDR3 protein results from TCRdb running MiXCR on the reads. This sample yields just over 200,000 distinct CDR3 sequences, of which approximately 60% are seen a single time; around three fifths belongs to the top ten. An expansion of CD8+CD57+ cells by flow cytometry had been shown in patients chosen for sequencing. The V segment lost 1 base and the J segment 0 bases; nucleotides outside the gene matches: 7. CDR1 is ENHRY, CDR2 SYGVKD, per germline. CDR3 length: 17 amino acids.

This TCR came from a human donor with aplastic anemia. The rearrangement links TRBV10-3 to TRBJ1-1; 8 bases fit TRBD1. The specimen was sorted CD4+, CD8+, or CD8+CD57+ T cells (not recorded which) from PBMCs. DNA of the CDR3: TGTGCCATCAGTGAGTTTGCAGGGGGCTTCATGAACACTGAAGCTTTCTTT. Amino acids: CAISEFAGGFMNTEAFF.